A selection of T cell receptor beta chains follows, all from one sample in a study of blood T cell repertoires in COVID-19. The table came from immunoSEQ multiplex PCR; TCRdb's copy has only in-frame clones and leaves some out. In the table there are 300,000 or so clones, nearly 90% of which are singletons. Material for sequencing was PBMCs or T cells enriched from blood (not recorded which). All receptors derive from a woman aged 50 to 60 who had been exposed to COVID-19. Both conserved end residues are part of each CDR3.

v_gene: TRBV7-9
len: 15
j_gene: TRBJ2-1
CDR3aa: CASSPGTGNFNEQFF

v_gene: TRBV3-1/TRBV3-2
len: 15
j_gene: TRBJ2-3
CDR3aa: CASSPSGGAKDTQYF

v_gene: TRBV28
len: 15
j_gene: TRBJ2-5
CDR3aa: CASSLARDEQETQYF

v_gene: TRBV29-1
len: 14
j_gene: TRBJ2-7
CDR3aa: CSVSRPGGSYEQYF

v_gene: TRBV7-2
len: 14
j_gene: TRBJ2-2
CDR3aa: CASSLASQVGELFF

v_gene: TRBV6-5
len: 13
j_gene: TRBJ1-4
CDR3aa: CASRGGGNEKLFF

v_gene: TRBV6-1
len: 16
j_gene: TRBJ1-5
CDR3aa: CASSEDLGAGNQPQHF

v_gene: TRBV2
len: 14
j_gene: TRBJ1-6
CDR3aa: CASSEYRAYSPLHF

v_gene: TRBV28
len: 17
j_gene: TRBJ1-2
CDR3aa: CASSSTTDSLGLYGYTF

v_gene: TRBV9
len: 16
j_gene: TRBJ2-1
CDR3aa: CASSVDQRGGVNEQFF

v_gene: TRBV5-1
len: 14
j_gene: TRBJ2-3
CDR3aa: CASSETGGINTQYF

v_gene: TRBV28
len: 17
j_gene: TRBJ1-5
CDR3aa: CASSRTGGGFHNQPQHF

v_gene: TRBV4-1
len: 14
j_gene: TRBJ2-1
CDR3aa: CASSQGLARDEQFF

v_gene: TRBV5-5
len: 14
j_gene: TRBJ2-4
CDR3aa: CASSLGDSKNIQYF

v_gene: TRBV9
len: 15
j_gene: TRBJ2-2
CDR3aa: CASSPGDRDTGELFF

v_gene: TRBV3-1/TRBV3-2
len: 15
j_gene: TRBJ1-6
CDR3aa: CASSPRDRGNSPLHF

v_gene: TRBV30
len: 17
j_gene: TRBJ1-3
CDR3aa: CAWSVSGGSRTGNTIYF

v_gene: TRBV27
len: 13
j_gene: TRBJ2-5
CDR3aa: CASSGQGARTQYF

v_gene: TRBV9
len: 16
j_gene: TRBJ2-5
CDR3aa: CASSVSSGVHQETQYF

v_gene: TRBV7-2
len: 11
j_gene: TRBJ2-7
CDR3aa: CASSRLAEQYF

v_gene: TRBV28
len: 16
j_gene: TRBJ2-6
CDR3aa: CASISGGETGANVLTF

v_gene: TRBV28
len: 14
j_gene: TRBJ1-1
CDR3aa: CASSLSTGLGEAFF

v_gene: TRBV3-1/TRBV3-2
len: 13
j_gene: TRBJ2-7
CDR3aa: CASSQGLGYEQYF

v_gene: TRBV7-8
len: 17
j_gene: TRBJ2-1
CDR3aa: CASRIFGLAGGRNEQFF

v_gene: TRBV12-3/TRBV12-4
len: 13
j_gene: TRBJ1-6
CDR3aa: CASSGGEDSPLHF

v_gene: TRBV11-2
len: 13
j_gene: TRBJ2-1
CDR3aa: CASSSWTDNERFF

v_gene: TRBV7-2
len: 16
j_gene: TRBJ1-2
CDR3aa: CASSAGGQGHNYGYTF

v_gene: TRBV6-6
len: 17
j_gene: TRBJ1-2
CDR3aa: CASSLMSYRGSFNGYTF

v_gene: TRBV5-1
len: 15
j_gene: TRBJ1-3
CDR3aa: CASNPDGASGNTIYF

v_gene: TRBV6-5
len: 15
j_gene: TRBJ1-2
CDR3aa: CASSPGVAGNYGYTF

v_gene: TRBV30
len: 13
j_gene: TRBJ2-7
CDR3aa: CAWSGTGPYEQYF

v_gene: TRBV7-2
len: 14
j_gene: TRBJ1-5
CDR3aa: CASSLDRGGQPQHF